The clone carrying this T cell receptor (beta chain) has a handful of counts. The target antigen is unknown. TCRdb re-called the reads with MiXCR, one entry per CDR3 protein. In the table there are some 71,000 distinct CDR3 sequences, 25% to 30% of which are singletons. This sample was taken from a study of T cell repertoires in cytomegalovirus infection. V was pared by 1 base and J by 1 base, with 13 bases between. The germline CDR1 and CDR2 sequences are GTSNPN and SVGIG (reference sequence). The CDR3 length is 15 residues. Study findings and constraints: The response measured ex vivo was dominated by TCR beta clonotypes (HLA-C-restricted and CMV-specific).

This clonotype was sampled from a human donor in good health (CMV status not recorded). Some clones in this sample may be carry-over from other donors' samples. This chain connects TRBV30 to TRBJ1-1; a possible D gene is TRBD1 (5 bases). Source: CD8+ T cells from cultured PBMCs, taken from culture after CMV antigen stimulation. CDR3 sequence (DNA): TGTGCCTGGAGTGAATATATGGGGGGGAACACTGAAGCTTTCTTT. It translates to CAWSEYMGGNTEAFF. The full variable domain, with the rest looked up from reference TRBV30 and TRBJ1-1, is SQTIHQWPATLVQPVGSPLSLECTVEGTSNPNLYWYRQAAGRGLQLLFYSVGIGQISSEVPQNLSASRPQDRQFILSSKKLLLSDSGFYLCAWSEYMGGNTEAFFGQGTRLTVV.